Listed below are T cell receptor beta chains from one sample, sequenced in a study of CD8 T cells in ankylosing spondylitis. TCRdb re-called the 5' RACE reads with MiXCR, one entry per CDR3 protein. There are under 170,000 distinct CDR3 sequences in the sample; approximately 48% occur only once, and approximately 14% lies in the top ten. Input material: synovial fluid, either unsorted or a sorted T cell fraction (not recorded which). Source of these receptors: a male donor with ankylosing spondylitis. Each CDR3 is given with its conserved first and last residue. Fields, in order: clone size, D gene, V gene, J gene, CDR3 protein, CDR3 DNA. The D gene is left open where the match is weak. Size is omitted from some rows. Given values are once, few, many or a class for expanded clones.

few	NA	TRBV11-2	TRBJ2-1	CASSPRPGRYNEQFF	TGTGCCAGCAGCCCCAGACCGGGGCGCTACAATGAGCAGTTCTTC
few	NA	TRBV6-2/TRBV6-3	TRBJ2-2	CASSWAGEDTGELFF	TGTGCCAGCAGTTGGGCAGGGGAGGACACCGGGGAGCTGTTTTTT
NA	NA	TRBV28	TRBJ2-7	CASSLSTGPGDYEQYF	TGTGCCAGCAGTTTATCCACAGGGCCGGGGGACTACGAGCAGTACTTC
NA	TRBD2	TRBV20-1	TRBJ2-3	CGARDHGLAGLYTQYF	TGCGGTGCTAGAGATCATGGACTAGCGGGGTTGTATACGCAGTATTTT
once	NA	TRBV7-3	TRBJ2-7	CASSLQGGEQYF	TGTGCCAGCAGCTTACAGGGAGGCGAGCAGTACTTC
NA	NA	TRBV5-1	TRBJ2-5	CASSLGRALETQYF	TGCGCCAGCAGCTTGGGACGGGCCCTGGAGACCCAGTACTTC
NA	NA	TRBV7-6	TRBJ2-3	CASSPGKWGDTQYF	TGTGCCAGCAGTCCGGGGAAGTGGGGAGATACGCAGTATTTT
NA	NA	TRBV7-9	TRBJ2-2	CASSLYRLNTGELFF	TGTGCCAGCAGCTTATACAGATTGAACACCGGGGAGCTGTTTTTT
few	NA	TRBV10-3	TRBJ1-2	CAISDRALYGYTF	TGTGCCATCAGTGACAGAGCGCTATATGGCTACACCTTC
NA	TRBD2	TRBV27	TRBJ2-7	CASSPGGAAPFLREQYF	TGTGCCAGCAGCCCGGGGGGTGCGGCCCCCTTTCTGAGGGAGCAGTACTTC
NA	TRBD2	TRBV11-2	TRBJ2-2	CASSPTRGLNTGELFF	TGTGCCAGCAGCCCTACGCGGGGGTTGAACACCGGGGAGCTGTTTTTT
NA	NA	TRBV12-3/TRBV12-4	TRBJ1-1	CASSTWSLVTEAFF	TGTGCCAGCAGCACTTGGTCTCTGGTCACTGAAGCTTTCTTT
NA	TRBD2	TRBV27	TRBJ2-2	CASSLEELAGGELFF	TGTGCCAGCAGTTTAGAAGAACTAGCGGGCGGGGAGCTGTTTTTT
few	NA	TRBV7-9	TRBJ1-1	CASSLVLGPNTEAFF	TGTGCCAGCAGCTTAGTACTTGGCCCGAACACTGAAGCTTTCTTT
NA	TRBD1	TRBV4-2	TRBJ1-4	CASQGDRGQGAEKLFF	TGTGCCAGCCAAGGCGACAGGGGACAGGGGGCTGAAAAACTGTTTTTT
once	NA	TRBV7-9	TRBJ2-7	CASSLVAGQSYEQYF	TGTGCCAGCAGCTTAGTGGCAGGCCAATCCTACGAGCAGTACTTC
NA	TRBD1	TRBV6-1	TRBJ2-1	CASIYMGGTGVNNEQFF	TGTGCCAGCATCTATATGGGGGGGACAGGGGTGAACAATGAGCAGTTCTTC
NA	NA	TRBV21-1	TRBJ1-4	CASSKGGQVPNEKLFF	TGTGCCAGCAGCAAAGGGGGACAGGTTCCTAATGAAAAACTGTTTTTT
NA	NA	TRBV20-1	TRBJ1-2	CSATAAGFAGYTF	TGCAGTGCTACCGCCGCAGGGTTTGCTGGCTACACCTTC
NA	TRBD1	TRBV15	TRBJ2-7	CATSSTGTGLHEQYF	TGTGCCACCAGCAGCACCGGGACAGGGCTCCACGAGCAGTACTTC
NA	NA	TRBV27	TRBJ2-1	CASSFWTGSNEQFF	TGTGCCAGCAGTTTTTGGACCGGGAGCAATGAGCAGTTCTTC
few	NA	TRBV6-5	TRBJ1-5	CASSYSRGENQPQHF	TGTGCCAGCAGTTACTCGAGGGGGGAAAATCAGCCCCAGCATTTT
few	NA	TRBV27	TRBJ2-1	CASSLRPGVYNEQFF	TGTGCCAGCAGTTTACGTCCGGGAGTGTACAATGAGCAGTTCTTC
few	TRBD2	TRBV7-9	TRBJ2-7	CASSQSKGLARPYEQYF	TGTGCCAGCAGCCAGTCAAAAGGACTAGCGCGGCCCTACGAGCAGTACTTC
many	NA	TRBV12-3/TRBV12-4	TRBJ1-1	CASSPGPSTEAFF	TGTGCCAGCAGCCCCGGGCCCAGCACTGAAGCTTTCTTT
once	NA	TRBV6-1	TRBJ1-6	CASSEAMLQGRAPLHF	TGTGCCAGCAGTGAAGCTATGCTGCAGGGGCGCGCACCCCTCCACTTT
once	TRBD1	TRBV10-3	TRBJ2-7	CAISERGPLYEQYF	TGTGCCATCAGTGAGAGGGGGCCTTTATACGAGCAGTACTTC
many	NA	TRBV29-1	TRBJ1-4	CSVAGAFNEKLFF	TGCAGCGTTGCAGGGGCCTTTAATGAAAAACTGTTTTTT
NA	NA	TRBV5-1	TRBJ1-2	CASSPDGREPDTNYGYTF	TGCGCCAGCAGCCCGGACGGAAGGGAACCCGACACTAACTATGGCTACACCTTC
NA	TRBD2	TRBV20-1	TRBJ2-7	CSASGTSGSLWEQYF	TGCAGTGCCAGCGGAACTAGCGGGAGTCTTTGGGAGCAGTACTTC
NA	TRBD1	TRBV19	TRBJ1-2	CASSIVTGIIYGYTF	TGTGCCAGTAGTATAGTGACAGGGATAATCTATGGCTACACCTTC
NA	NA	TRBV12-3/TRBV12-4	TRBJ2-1	CASSFFCRVGKSYNEQFF	TGTGCCAGCAGTTTTTTCTGCAGGGTGGGGAAATCCTACAATGAGCAGTTCTTC
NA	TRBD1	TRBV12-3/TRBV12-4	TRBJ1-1	CASNPQGLHTEAFF	TGTGCCAGCAACCCACAGGGGTTGCACACTGAAGCTTTCTTT
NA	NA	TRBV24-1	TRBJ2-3	CATSEKDGPPKNTQYF	TGTGCCACCAGCGAAAAAGACGGGCCACCCAAGAATACGCAGTATTTT
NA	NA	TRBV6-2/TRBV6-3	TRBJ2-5	CASSYISGVIEETQYF	TGTGCCAGCAGTTACATCTCGGGGGTAATTGAAGAGACCCAGTACTTC
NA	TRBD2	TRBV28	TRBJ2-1	CASSFLAGGPNFYNEQFF	TGTGCCAGCAGTTTCTTAGCGGGAGGGCCGAACTTCTACAATGAGCAGTTCTTC
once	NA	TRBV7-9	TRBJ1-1	CASSFEDPTEAFF	TGTGCCAGCAGCTTTGAGGATCCTACTGAAGCTTTCTTT
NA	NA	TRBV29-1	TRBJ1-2	CSVEGGPNRGYTF	TGCAGCGTTGAAGGAGGCCCGAACAGAGGCTACACCTTC
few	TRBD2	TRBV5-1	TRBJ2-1	CASGVSGNYNEQFF	TGCGCCAGCGGGGTTAGCGGGAACTACAATGAGCAGTTCTTC
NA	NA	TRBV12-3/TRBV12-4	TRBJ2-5	CASSFVLGFAGVQETQYF	TGTGCCAGCAGTTTTGTTCTTGGGTTTGCTGGGGTCCAAGAGACCCAGTACTTC
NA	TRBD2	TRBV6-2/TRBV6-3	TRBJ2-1	CASSYGLADYNEQFF	TGTGCCAGCAGTTACGGACTAGCGGACTACAATGAGCAGTTCTTC
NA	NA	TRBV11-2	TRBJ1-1	CASSLGGEEIGPEAFF	TGTGCCAGCAGCTTAGGAGGGGAAGAAATAGGGCCTGAAGCTTTCTTT
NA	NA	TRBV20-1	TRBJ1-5	CSASREGPMDQPQHF	TGCAGTGCTAGCCGGGAGGGCCCGATGGATCAGCCCCAGCATTTT
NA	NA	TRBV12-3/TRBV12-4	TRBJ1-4	CASSPPHRANEKLFF	TGTGCCAGCAGTCCCCCTCACAGGGCGAATGAAAAACTGTTTTTT
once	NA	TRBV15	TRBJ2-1	CATSRVGLGLGEQFF	TGTGCCACCAGCAGAGTCGGACTCGGTCTTGGTGAGCAGTTCTTC
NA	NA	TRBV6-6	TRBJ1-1	CASRWGTYEAFF	TGTGCCAGCAGGTGGGGGACGTATGAAGCTTTCTTT
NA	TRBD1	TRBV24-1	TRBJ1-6	CATTTPPDRPNSPLHF	TGTGCCACCACCACCCCCCCGGACAGGCCTAATTCACCCCTCCACTTT
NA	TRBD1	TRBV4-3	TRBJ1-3	CASSQARTGTGNTIYF	TGCGCCAGCAGCCAAGCAAGGACAGGGACTGGAAACACCATATATTTT
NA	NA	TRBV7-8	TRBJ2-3	CASSPRRGWVSTDTQYF	TGTGCCAGCAGCCCTAGGAGGGGGTGGGTGTCCACAGATACGCAGTATTTT
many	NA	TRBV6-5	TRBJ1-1	CASSYPAVGGLNTEAFF	TGTGCCAGCAGTTACCCCGCGGTAGGGGGACTGAACACTGAAGCTTTCTTT